These 26 T cell receptor beta chains were sequenced from one sample in a study of read filtering for tumor transcriptome and immune sequencing. This library used roughly 430 ng RNA and molecular barcoded adaptors spanning alpha/delta and beta/gamma chains. TCRdb called the reads again in MiXCR, with one record for every CDR3 protein. The sample has some 48,000 distinct CDR3 sequences, roughly a fifth seen once. The specimen sequenced was a population of CD138-negative cells sorted from bone marrow. The receptor source for this set is a donor aged 40 or older with multiple myeloma.

This clonotype was observed at least ten times. The rearrangement joins TRBV5-1 to TRBJ2-2; TRBD2 aligns across 9 bases. J was trimmed by 0 bases and V by 3 bases; bases with no gene match: 3. Looked up from germline, CDR1 is SGHRS and CDR2 is YFSETQ. The CDR3 is made up of 16 amino acids. The CDR3 here is CASSSSSGTNTGELFF. In DNA, the CDR3 is TGCGCCAGCAGCTCCTCTAGCGGGACGAACACCGGGGAGCTGTTTTTT.

This clonotype has at least ten counts. The V call is TRBV6-6, the J call TRBJ1-1, with D maybe TRBD1 (6 bases). CDR1 is MNHNY and CDR2 is SVGAGI in the germline V gene (reference sequence). The V end lost 6 bases, the J end lost 3 bases, and 17 bases lay between the germline ends. The length of the CDR3 is 15 residues. CDR3 bases: TGTGCCAGCAGCAACTCGGGGGCTCGGGACACTGAAGCTTTCTTT. Protein product: CASSNSGARDTEAFF.

This clonotype was counted at least ten times. The chain carries TRBV7-2 and TRBJ2-1, with D tentatively TRBD1 or TRBD2 (5 bases each). From germline, CDR1 is SGHTA and CDR2 FQGNSA. The V end was cut by 1 base, the J end by 9 bases, with 10 bases between. The CDR3 sequence is 13 residues long. The CDR3 DNA follows: TGTGCCAGCAGCTTAGACTTCGGGGCTGAGCAGTTCTTC. Its protein is CASSLDFGAEQFF.

This clonotype showed up many times. V and J are TRBV7-9 and TRBJ2-1, with D perhaps TRBD2 (5 bases). The CDR3 has 13 residues. Germline assignment: CDR1 SEHNR and CDR2 FQNEAQ (reference sequence). Deletions cut 8 bases from V and 0 bases from J, with 8 bases between. CDR3 sequence (DNA): TGTGCCAGCTGCCGGGACTCCTACAATGAGCAGTTCTTC. Amino acids: CASCRDSYNEQFF.

V usage is TRBV24-1 and J usage is TRBJ1-5; the D is unclear. CDR3 length: 14 amino acids. CDR1 and CDR2 from the germline V gene are KGHDR and SFDVKD. V gave up 7 bases and J gave up 5 bases, with 14 bases separating them. CDR3 in DNA: TGTGCCACCAGAGCAGGTGGGTTCGATCAGCCCCAGCATTTT. Protein: CATRAGGFDQPQHF.

This clonotype has a count of ten or more. The chain couples TRBV9 to TRBJ2-1; the match to TRBD2 covers 11 bases. This CDR3 comprises 15 residues. Trimming cost V 4 bases and J 3 bases; bases outside gene matches: 3. CDR1 is SGDLS, CDR2 YYNGEE, per germline. The CDR3 loop is CASSYTSGSYNEQFF. In nucleotides, the CDR3 is TGTGCCAGCAGCTATACTAGCGGGAGCTACAATGAGCAGTTCTTC. Full variable domain (missing parts from reference TRBV9 and TRBJ2-1): DSGVTQTPKHLITATGQRVTLRCSPRSGDLSVYWYQQSLDQGLQFLIQYYNGEERAKGNILERFSAQQFPDLHSELNLSSLELGDSALYFCASSYTSGSYNEQFFGPGTRLTVL.

This clonotype appeared many times. The rearrangement joins TRBV29-1 to TRBJ2-7; 7 nucleotides align to TRBD2. Trimming cost V 6 bases and J 5 bases; bases outside gene matches: 10. This CDR3 has 13 residues. Germline V lookup: CDR1 SQVTM, CDR2 ANQGSEA. The CDR3 DNA reads as TGCAGCGTATTAACCTTGGGAGGGAACGAGCAGTACTTC. Its translation is CSVLTLGGNEQYF.

As concerns this clonotype: A clone one base away is much larger, so this may be a read error. The J gene is TRBJ1-2, the V gene TRBV12-3 or TRBV12-4; TRBD1 might be the D (5 bases). This CDR3 is built from 13 residues. In DNA form, the CDR3 reads TGTGTCAGCGGCCCACAGGTTAACTATGGCTACACCTTC. Protein sequence: CVSGPQVNYGYTF.

This clonotype appeared many times. The chain carries TRBV4-3 and TRBJ2-7; D unclear. There are 13 residues in the CDR3. Trimming removed 1 base from V and 6 bases from J, with 10 bases in between. The germline gives CDR1 LGHNA, CDR2 YSLEER. The CDR3 loop is CASSQVRASEQYF. DNA of the CDR3: TGCGCCAGCAGCCAAGTTCGGGCAAGCGAGCAGTACTTC.

The table lists this clonotype with many counts. This chain uses TRBV5-1 with TRBJ2-1; 8 positions agree with TRBD2. Germline V CDR1 and CDR2: SGHRS, YFSETQ. Trimming at V came to 8 bases and at J to 6 bases, leaving 10 bases not matched to a gene. The CDR3 runs to 14 residues. Here the CDR3 reads CASSFTSGSNEQFF. The CDR3 DNA reads as TGCGCCAGTTCCTTTACCAGCGGGAGCAATGAGCAGTTCTTC.

This clonotype was seen at least ten times. The CDR3 DNA reads TGCAGCGTTTCAGGACAAAGGAGCTCCTACGAGCAGTACTTC. Its protein is CSVSGQRSSYEQYF. This rearrangement joins TRBV29-1 to TRBJ2-7; tentatively, D is TRBD1 (5 bases). The CDR3 is 14 residues long. Trimming shortened V by 5 bases and J by 0 bases, and 14 bases separated the two germline ends. Germline CDR1 is SQVTM and CDR2 is ANQGSEA.

The chain is built from TRBV28 and TRBJ1-5; D remains unclear. The germline gives CDR1 MDHEN, CDR2 SYDVKM. Trimming left V 1 base short and J 1 base short, with 11 bases between. CDR3 length: 16 amino acids. CDR3 bases: TGTGCCAGCAGTTTATATTCGGGTCAGAGCAATCAGCCCCAGCATTTT. Protein: CASSLYSGQSNQPQHF.

There are many counts of this clonotype. The chain carries TRBV5-1 and TRBJ2-3; 11 bases match TRBD2. Germline CDR1 is SGHRS and CDR2 is YFSETQ. The CDR3 loop spans 17 amino acids. With V trimmed by 1 base and J by 2 bases, 6 bases remained unmatched. The CDR3 protein is CASSLLGTSGTTDTQYF. In nucleotides, the CDR3 is TGCGCCAGCAGCTTGTTAGGGACTAGCGGCACCACAGATACGCAGTATTTT.

This clonotype was counted many times. The rearrangement links TRBV4-1 to TRBJ2-1; D might be TRBD2 (5 bases). The germline V and J ends were trimmed by 3 bases and 7 bases, with 13 bases remaining between them. The CDR3 extends over 14 amino acids. Germline V gene data show CDR1 as MGHRA and CDR2 as YSYEKL. CDR3 sequence: CASSQLEVRNEQFF. For the CDR3, the DNA is TGCGCCAGCAGCCAGTTGGAGGTACGGAATGAGCAGTTCTTC.

A note on this clonotype: This may stem from a read error, because a much larger clone lies one nucleotide away. The chain is built from TRBV12-3 or TRBV12-4 and TRBJ2-3; tentative D call: TRBD1 (5 bases). V lost 3 bases and J 2 bases, leaving 6 bases between the germline ends. The CDR3 totals 13 residues. The CDR3 region has the DNA TGTGCCAGCAGTTTGGACACCACAGATACGCAGTATTTT. This gives the protein CASSLDTTDTQYF.

This clonotype was observed at least ten times. This chain links TRBV7-2 with TRBJ2-1; no clear D gene. Germline CDR1 and CDR2: SGHTA and FQGNSA. V dropped 4 bases and J dropped 9 bases, with 7 bases sitting between them. The CDR3 runs to 11 residues. The CDR3 is CASSWKGEQFF. The CDR3 bases are TGTGCCAGCAGCTGGAAAGGTGAGCAGTTCTTC.

On this clonotype itself: The junction and the germline gene differ at one end; a read error may be behind it. This chain links TRBV4-1 with TRBJ2-1, with TRBD1 matching over 7 bases. Germline-derived CDR1 and CDR2 are MGHRA and YSYEKL. This CDR3 comprises 19 residues. CDR3 DNA sequence: TGCGCCAGCAGCCAATCTTTCCTCCCTCAGGGGGACCCCTACAGTGAGCAGTTCTTC. Protein: CASSQSFLPQGDPYSEQFF.

The rearrangement uses TRBV29-1 and TRBJ2-3; weak D call: TRBD2 (6 bases). CDR1 is SQVTM and CDR2 is ANQGSEA in the germline V gene. The CDR3 is 14 amino acids. Trimming took 1 base from V and 1 from J, leaving 9 bases between them. CDR3 sequence: CSVEGRGRTDTQYF. For the CDR3, the DNA is TGCAGCGTTGAAGGGCGGGGCCGCACAGATACGCAGTATTTT.

This clonotype is deemed medium-sized. The rearrangement joins TRBV5-1 to TRBJ1-1; D remains unclear. CDR3 length: 14 residues. V was shortened by 4 bases and J by 1 base, with 11 bases between the two germline ends. CDR1 and CDR2 (germline): SGHRS, YFSETQ. The CDR3 sequence is CASSKNPGNTEAFF. The CDR3 region has the DNA TGCGCCAGCAGCAAGAACCCCGGGAACACTGAAGCTTTCTTT.

The chain carries TRBV10-2 and TRBJ2-2, with D maybe TRBD1 (5 bases). The CDR3 runs to 14 residues. Germline V gene sequence: CDR1 WSHSY, CDR2 SAAADI. V lost 0 bases and J lost 6, with 8 bases in between. In DNA form, the CDR3 reads TGCGCCAGCAGTGAGTCGAAAGGGGCCGGGGAGCTGTTTTTT. Translating it yields CASSESKGAGELFF.

This clonotype has more than one count but fewer than ten. The chain employs TRBV7-8 and TRBJ1-2; tentatively, D is TRBD1 (6 bases). Trimming took 6 bases from V and 9 from J, leaving 29 bases between them. The CDR3 sequence is 17 residues long. The germline V gene has CDR1 SGHVS and CDR2 FQNEAQ. CDR3 sequence reads: CASSSGATAIPGESYTF. The CDR3 nucleotides read TGTGCCAGCAGTTCAGGGGCTACGGCAATACCGGGGGAGAGCTACACCTTC.

There are many counts of this clonotype. The chain joins TRBV7-2 to TRBJ2-3; D unclear. V lost 3 bases and J 6 bases, leaving 10 bases between the germline ends. Looked up from germline, CDR1 is SGHTA and CDR2 is FQGNSA. The CDR3 is made up of 13 amino acids. The CDR3: CASSLVGSDTQYF. DNA for the CDR3: TGTGCCAGCAGCTTGGTAGGGTCCGATACGCAGTATTTT. Based on the CDR3 plus reference TRBV7-2 and TRBJ2-3, the full variable domain is GAGVSQSPSNKVTEKGKDVELRCDPISGHTALYWYRQSLGQGLEFLIYFQGNSAPDKSGLPSDRFSAERTGGSVSTLTIQRTQQEDSAVYLCASSLVGSDTQYFGPGTRLTVL.

In the case of this clonotype: Because it lacks the conserved phenylalanine or tryptophan at the end, this CDR3 is likely a read error. The CDR3 sequence: CASSPLPMFYGTGDHNQPQHL. CDR3 DNA sequence: TGTGCCAGCAGTCCGCTCCCAATGTTTTACGGGACAGGGGATCACAATCAGCCCCAGCATCTT. The chain links TRBV6-6 to TRBJ1-5; 10 bases map to TRBD1. CDR1 is MNHNY and CDR2 is SVGAGI in the germline V gene (reference sequence). With 5 bases clipped from V and 3 bases from J, the junction kept 22 bases outside the gene matches. The CDR3 has 21 residues.

This clonotype appeared many times. V and J are TRBV11-2 and TRBJ2-5; D remains ambiguous. Germline V gene sequence: CDR1 SGHAT, CDR2 FQNNGV. The V end lost 5 bases, the J end lost 0 bases, and 7 bases lay between the germline ends. The CDR3 spans 13 residues. The CDR3 reads CASSQMYQETQYF. For the CDR3, the DNA is TGTGCCAGCAGCCAGATGTACCAAGAGACCCAGTACTTC. Full variable domain (missing parts from reference TRBV11-2 and TRBJ2-5): EAGVAQSPRYKIIEKRQSVAFWCNPISGHATLYWYQQILGQGPKLLIQFQNNGVVDDSQLPKDRFSAERLKGVDSTLKIQPAKLEDSAVYLCASSQMYQETQYFGPGTRLLVL.

Ten or more counts support this clonotype. This chain joins TRBV7-8 and TRBJ2-5; 7 bases are a match to TRBD2. Germline trimming cut 8 bases from V and 1 base from J; bases unmatched to any gene: 16. This CDR3 comprises 17 residues. Germline V CDR1 and CDR2: SGHVS, FQNEAQ. The CDR3 loop reads CASSPPGRLLGQETQYF. Here the CDR3 DNA reads TGTGCCAGCTCCCCGCCCGGGAGGCTACTGGGCCAAGAGACCCAGTACTTC.

This clonotype appeared many times. The chain recombines TRBV29-1 with TRBJ1-2; D remains ambiguous. This CDR3 has 9 residues. The germline gives CDR1 SQVTM, CDR2 ANQGSEA. The V gene lost 5 bases and the J gene lost 8 bases, with 6 bases spanning the gap. DNA of the CDR3: TGCAGCGTTCTGGAAGGCTACACCTTC. Amino acid sequence: CSVLEGYTF.